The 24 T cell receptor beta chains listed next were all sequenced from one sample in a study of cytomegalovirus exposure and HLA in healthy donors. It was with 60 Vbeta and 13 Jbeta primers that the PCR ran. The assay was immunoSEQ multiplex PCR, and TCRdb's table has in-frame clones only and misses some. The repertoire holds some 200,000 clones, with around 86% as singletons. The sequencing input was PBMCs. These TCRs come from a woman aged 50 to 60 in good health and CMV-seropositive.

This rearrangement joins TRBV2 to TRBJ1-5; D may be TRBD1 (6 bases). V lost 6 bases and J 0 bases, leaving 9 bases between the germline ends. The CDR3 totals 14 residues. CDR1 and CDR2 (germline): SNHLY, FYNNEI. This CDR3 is CASSWTDSNQPQHF. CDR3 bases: TGTGCCAGCAGCTGGACAGATAGCAATCAGCCCCAGCATTTT.

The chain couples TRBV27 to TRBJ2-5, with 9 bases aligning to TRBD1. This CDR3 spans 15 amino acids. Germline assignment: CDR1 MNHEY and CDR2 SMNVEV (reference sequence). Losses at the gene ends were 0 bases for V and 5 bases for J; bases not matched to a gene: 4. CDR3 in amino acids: CASSLSGQGMETQYF. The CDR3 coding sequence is TGTGCCAGCAGTTTATCGGGACAGGGAATGGAGACCCAGTACTTC.

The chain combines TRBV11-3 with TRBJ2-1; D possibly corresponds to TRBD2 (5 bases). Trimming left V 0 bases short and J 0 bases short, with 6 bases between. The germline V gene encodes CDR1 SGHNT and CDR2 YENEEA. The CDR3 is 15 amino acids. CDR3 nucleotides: TGTGCCAGCAGCTTAGAGGGAGACTCCTACAATGAGCAGTTCTTC. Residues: CASSLEGDSYNEQFF.

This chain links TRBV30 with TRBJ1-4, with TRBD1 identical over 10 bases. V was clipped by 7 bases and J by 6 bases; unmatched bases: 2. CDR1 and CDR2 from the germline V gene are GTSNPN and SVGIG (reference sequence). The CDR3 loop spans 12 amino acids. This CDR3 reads CASGQGDEKLFF. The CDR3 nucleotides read TGTGCCTCCGGACAGGGGGATGAAAAACTGTTTTTT.

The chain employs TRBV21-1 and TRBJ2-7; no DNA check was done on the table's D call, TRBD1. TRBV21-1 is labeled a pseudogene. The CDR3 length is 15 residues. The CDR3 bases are TGTGCCAGCAGCAAAAGGGACAGGGCCTCCTACGAGCAGTACTTC. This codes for CASSKRDRASYEQYF.

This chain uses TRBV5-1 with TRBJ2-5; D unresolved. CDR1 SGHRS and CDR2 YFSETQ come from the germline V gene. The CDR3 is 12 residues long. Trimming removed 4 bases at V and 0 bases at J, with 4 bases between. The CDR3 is CASSQDQETQYF. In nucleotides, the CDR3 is TGCGCCAGCAGCCAGGACCAAGAGACCCAGTACTTC.

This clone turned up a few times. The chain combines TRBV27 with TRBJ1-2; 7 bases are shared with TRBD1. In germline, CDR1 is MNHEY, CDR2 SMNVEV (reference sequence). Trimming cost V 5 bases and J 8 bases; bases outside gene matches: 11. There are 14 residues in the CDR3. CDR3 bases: TGTGCCAGCAGTAAGGGACAGTTCTCCGGAGGCTACACCTTC. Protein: CASSKGQFSGGYTF.

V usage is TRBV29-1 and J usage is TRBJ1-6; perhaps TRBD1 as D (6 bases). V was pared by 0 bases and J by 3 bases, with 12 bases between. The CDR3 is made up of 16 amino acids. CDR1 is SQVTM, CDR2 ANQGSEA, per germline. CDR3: CSVEDLEGHYNSPLHF. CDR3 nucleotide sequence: TGCAGCGTTGAAGATCTTGAGGGACACTATAATTCACCCCTCCACTTT.

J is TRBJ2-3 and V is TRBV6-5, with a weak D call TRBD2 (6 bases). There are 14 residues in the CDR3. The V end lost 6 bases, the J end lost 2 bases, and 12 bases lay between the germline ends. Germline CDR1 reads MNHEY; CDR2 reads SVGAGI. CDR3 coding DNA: TGTGCCAGCAGCACTCGGGACTCCACAGATACGCAGTATTTT. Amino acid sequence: CASSTRDSTDTQYF.

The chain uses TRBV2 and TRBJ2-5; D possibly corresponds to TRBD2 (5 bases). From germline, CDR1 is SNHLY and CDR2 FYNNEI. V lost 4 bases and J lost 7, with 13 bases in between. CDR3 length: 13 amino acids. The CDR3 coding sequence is TGTGCCAGCAGTGCCGGTCCTGGAGGGACCCAGTACTTC. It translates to CASSAGPGGTQYF.

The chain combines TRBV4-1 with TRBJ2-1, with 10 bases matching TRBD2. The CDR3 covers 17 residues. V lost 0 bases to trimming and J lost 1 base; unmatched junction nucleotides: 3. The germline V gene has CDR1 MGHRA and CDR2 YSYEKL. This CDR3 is CASSQEGTSASYNEQFF. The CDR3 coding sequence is TGCGCCAGCAGCCAAGAGGGGACTAGCGCATCCTACAATGAGCAGTTCTTC.

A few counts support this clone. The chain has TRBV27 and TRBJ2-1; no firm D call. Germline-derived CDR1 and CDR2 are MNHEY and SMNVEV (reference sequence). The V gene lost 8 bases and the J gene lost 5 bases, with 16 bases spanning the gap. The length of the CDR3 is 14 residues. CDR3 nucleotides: TGTGCCAGCGAGACCCGGAGAAGGAACAATGAGCAGTTCTTC. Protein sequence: CASETRRRNNEQFF.

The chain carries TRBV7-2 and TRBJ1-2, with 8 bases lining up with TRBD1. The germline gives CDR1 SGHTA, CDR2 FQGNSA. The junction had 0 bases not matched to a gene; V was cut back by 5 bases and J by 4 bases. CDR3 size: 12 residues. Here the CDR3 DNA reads TGTGCCAGCAGCCAGGGGGCCTATGGCTACACCTTC. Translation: CASSQGAYGYTF.

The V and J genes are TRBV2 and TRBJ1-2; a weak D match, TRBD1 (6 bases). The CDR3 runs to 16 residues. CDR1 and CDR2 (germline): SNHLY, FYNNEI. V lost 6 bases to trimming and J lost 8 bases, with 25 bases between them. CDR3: CASSGRQGTLSPGYTF. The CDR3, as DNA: TGTGCCAGCAGCGGGAGGCAGGGGACTCTCTCGCCAGGCTACACCTTC.

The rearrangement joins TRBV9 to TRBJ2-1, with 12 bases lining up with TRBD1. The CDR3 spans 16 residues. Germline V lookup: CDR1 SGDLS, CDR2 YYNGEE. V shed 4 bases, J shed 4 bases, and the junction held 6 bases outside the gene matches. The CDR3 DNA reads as TGTGCCAGCAGCCCTACGGGACAGGGGGCATACAATGAGCAGTTCTTC. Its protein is CASSPTGQGAYNEQFF.

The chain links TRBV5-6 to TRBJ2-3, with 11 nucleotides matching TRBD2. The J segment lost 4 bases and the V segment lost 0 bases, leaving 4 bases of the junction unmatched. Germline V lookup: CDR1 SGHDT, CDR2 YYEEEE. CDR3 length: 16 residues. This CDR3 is CASSLVSGGGSDTQYF. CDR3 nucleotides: TGTGCCAGCAGCTTGGTTAGCGGGGGGGGATCAGATACGCAGTATTTT.

The CDR3 is CAWTLYGTGGRKGGYTF. CDR3 nucleotides: TGTGCCTGGACCCTCTACGGGACAGGGGGGAGAAAAGGTGGCTACACCTTC. J is TRBJ1-2 and V is TRBV30; 11 nucleotides agree with TRBD1. The CDR3 is made up of 17 amino acids. Losses at the gene ends were 4 bases for V and 7 bases for J; bases not matched to a gene: 17. The germline CDR1 and CDR2 sequences are GTSNPN and SVGIG (reference sequence). The whole variable domain, filled in from reference TRBV30 and TRBJ1-2, reads SQTIHQWPATLVQPVGSPLSLECTVEGTSNPNLYWYRQAAGRGLQLLFYSVGIGQISSEVPQNLSASRPQDRQFILSSKKLLLSDSGFYLCAWTLYGTGGRKGGYTFGSGTRLTVV.

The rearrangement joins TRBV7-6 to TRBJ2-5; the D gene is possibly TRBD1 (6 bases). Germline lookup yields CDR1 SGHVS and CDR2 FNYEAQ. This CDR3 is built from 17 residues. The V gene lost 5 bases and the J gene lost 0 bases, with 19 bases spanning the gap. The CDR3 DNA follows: TGTGCCAGCAGCCAGAAGCTGCGGACAGACCACCAAGAGACCCAGTACTTC. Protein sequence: CASSQKLRTDHQETQYF.

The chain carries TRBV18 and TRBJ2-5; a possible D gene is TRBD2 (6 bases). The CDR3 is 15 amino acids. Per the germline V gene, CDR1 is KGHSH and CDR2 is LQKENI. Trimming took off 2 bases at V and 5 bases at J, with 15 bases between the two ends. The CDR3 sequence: CASSPFPFSGETQYF. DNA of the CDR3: TGTGCCAGCTCACCATTTCCGTTCAGCGGGGAGACCCAGTACTTC. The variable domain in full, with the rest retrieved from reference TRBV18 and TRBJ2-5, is NAGVMQNPRHLVRRRGQEARLRCSPMKGHSHVYWYRQLPEEGLKFMVYLQKENIIDESGMPKERFSAEFPKEGPSILRIQQVVRGDSAAYFCASSPFPFSGETQYFGPGTRLLVL.

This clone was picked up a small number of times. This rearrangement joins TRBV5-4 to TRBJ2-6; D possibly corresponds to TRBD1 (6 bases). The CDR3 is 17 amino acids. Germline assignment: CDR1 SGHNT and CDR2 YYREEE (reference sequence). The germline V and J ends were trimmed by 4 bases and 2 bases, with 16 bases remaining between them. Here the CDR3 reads CASSRGSAGAGANVLTF. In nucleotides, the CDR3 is TGTGCCAGCAGCCGGGGTTCGGCAGGGGCTGGGGCCAACGTCCTGACTTTC.

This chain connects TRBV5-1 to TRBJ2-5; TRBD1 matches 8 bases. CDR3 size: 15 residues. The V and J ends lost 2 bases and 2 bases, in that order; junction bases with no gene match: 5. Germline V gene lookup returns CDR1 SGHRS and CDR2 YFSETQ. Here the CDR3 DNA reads TGCGCCAGCAGCTTACTGACAGGGGATCAAGAGACCCAGTACTTC. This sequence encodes CASSLLTGDQETQYF.

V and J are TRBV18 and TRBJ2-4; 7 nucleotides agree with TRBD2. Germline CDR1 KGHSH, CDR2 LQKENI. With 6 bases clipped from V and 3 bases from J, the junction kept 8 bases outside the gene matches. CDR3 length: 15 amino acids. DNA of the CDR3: TGTGCCAGCTCGTCGGGACTAACGGGCAAAAACATTCAGTACTTC. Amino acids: CASSSGLTGKNIQYF.

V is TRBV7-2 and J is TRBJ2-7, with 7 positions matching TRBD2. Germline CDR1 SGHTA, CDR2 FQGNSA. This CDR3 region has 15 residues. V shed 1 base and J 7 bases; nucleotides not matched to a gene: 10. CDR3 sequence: CASSLGGGTQWEQYF. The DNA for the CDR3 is TGTGCCAGCAGCTTAGGGGGGGGAACGCAATGGGAGCAGTACTTC. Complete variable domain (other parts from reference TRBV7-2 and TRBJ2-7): GAGVSQSPSNKVTEKGKDVELRCDPISGHTALYWYRQSLGQGLEFLIYFQGNSAPDKSGLPSDRFSAERTGGSVSTLTIQRTQQEDSAVYLCASSLGGGTQWEQYFGPGTRLTVT.

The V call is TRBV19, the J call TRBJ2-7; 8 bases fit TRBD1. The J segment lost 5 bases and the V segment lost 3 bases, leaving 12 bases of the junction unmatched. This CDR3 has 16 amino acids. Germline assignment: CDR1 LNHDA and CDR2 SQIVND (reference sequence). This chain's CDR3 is CASSMRGPDRGHEQYF. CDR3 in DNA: TGTGCCAGTAGTATGAGGGGGCCCGACAGGGGCCACGAGCAGTACTTC.